The clone carrying this T cell receptor beta chain was observed many times. Its antigen remains unknown. The CDR3 length is 14 residues. Germline loops: CDR1 SGHVS, CDR2 FNYEAQ. V lost 1 base and J lost 3, with 8 bases in between. This sample was included in a study of molecular identifiers for immune sequencing clone quantification. Study-wide findings and caveats: The share of molecules held by clones above 20 RNA copies was over 99% in effector cells and under 1% in naive cells. Barcode sharing among identical TCR molecules could make large clones appear smaller.

The authors sorted naive CD8 T cells as CD8+CD4-CCR7+CD45RA+. The authors built bulk TCR libraries by previously described methods with listed TCR primers. One entry per CDR3 protein results from TCRdb running MiXCR on the PCR reads. The profile shows about half a million distinct CDR3 sequences, roughly a fifth of them singletons. The receptor was derived from a human donor in good health. Some libraries in this study had Jurkat cell RNA spiked in. V usage is TRBV7-6 and J usage is TRBJ2-3, with D perhaps matching TRBD2 (5 bases). Sequencing was carried out using naive CD8+ T cells from blood, with Jurkat cell RNA spiked in. Subset meaning: FACS-sorted CD8+CD4-CCR7+CD45RA+ naive T cells. The CDR3 coding sequence is TGTGCCAGCAGCTTAGATCGGGGAACAGATACGCAGTATTTT. Translated, it gives CASSLDRGTDTQYF.